The present entry profiles one T cell receptor (beta chain) with its context. There are 15 residues in the CDR3. Germline assignment: CDR1 SGHTA and CDR2 FQGNSA. The V segment lost 1 base and the J segment 5 bases; nucleotides outside the gene matches: 6. It was approximately 10 milliliters of peripheral blood that were drawn from each donor. The data are from a study of blood T cells in healthy people across ages. The authors ran a second PCR of roughly 6 to 12 cycles using a sample-barcoded 5' primer and a J-beta primer mix. TCRdb redid the calling of the 5' RACE reads with MiXCR, one entry per CDR3 protein. The profile covers about 510,000 distinct CDR3 sequences, with about 29% appearing a single time and about 3.3% taken by the ten largest. These sequences were also reported in another study, on T cells of mothers and their children.

The TCR was taken from a boy between 2 and 10 years old in good health. The chain recombines TRBV7-2 with TRBJ2-5; 8 bases match TRBD2. The sequenced material came from blood. The DNA for the CDR3 is TGTGCCAGCAGCTTAGACGGACTAGCAGGGGAGACCCAGTACTTC. This translates into CASSLDGLAGETQYF.